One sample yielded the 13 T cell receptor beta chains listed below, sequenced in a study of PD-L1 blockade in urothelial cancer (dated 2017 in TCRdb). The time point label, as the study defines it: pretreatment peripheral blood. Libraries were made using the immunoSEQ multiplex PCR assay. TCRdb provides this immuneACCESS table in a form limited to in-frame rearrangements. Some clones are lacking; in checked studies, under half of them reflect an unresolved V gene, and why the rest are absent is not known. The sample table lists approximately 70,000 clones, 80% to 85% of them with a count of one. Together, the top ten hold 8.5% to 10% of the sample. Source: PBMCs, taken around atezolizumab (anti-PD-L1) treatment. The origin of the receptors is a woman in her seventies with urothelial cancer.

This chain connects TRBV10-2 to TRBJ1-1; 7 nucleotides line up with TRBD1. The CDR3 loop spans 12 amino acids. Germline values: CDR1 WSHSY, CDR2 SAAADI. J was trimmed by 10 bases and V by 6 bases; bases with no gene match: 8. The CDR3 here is CASSGQDSGAFF. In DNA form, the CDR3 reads TGCGCCAGCAGCGGACAGGATTCGGGAGCTTTCTTT.

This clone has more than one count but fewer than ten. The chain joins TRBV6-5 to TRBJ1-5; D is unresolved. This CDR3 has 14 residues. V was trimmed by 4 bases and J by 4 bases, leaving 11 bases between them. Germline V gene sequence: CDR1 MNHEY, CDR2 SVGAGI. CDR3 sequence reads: CASSSGRPNQPQHF. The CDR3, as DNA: TGTGCCAGCAGTTCTGGCAGGCCTAATCAGCCCCAGCATTTT.

CDR3 protein: CASHQQDSSPLHF. CDR3 in DNA: TGTGCCAGCCACCAACAGGATAGTTCACCCCTCCACTTT. This chain uses TRBV2 with TRBJ1-6; D may be TRBD1 (5 bases). The length of the CDR3 is 13 residues. The germline V and J ends were trimmed by 8 bases and 9 bases, with 14 bases remaining between them. The germline V gene encodes CDR1 SNHLY and CDR2 FYNNEI.

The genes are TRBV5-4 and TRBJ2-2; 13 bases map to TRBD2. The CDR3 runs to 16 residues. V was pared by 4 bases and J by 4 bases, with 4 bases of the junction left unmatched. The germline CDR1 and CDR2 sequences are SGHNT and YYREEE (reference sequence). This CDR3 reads CASSRTSGSSTGELFF. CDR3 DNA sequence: TGTGCCAGCAGCCGGACTAGCGGGAGCAGCACCGGGGAGCTGTTTTTT. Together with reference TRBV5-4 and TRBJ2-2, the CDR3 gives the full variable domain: ETGVTQSPTHLIKTRGQQVTLRCSSQSGHNTVSWYQQALGQGPQFIFQYYREEENGRGNFPPRFSGLQFPNYSSELNVNALELDDSALYLCASSRTSGSSTGELFFGEGSRLTVL.

Here the CDR3 reads CASSPGQRENSPLHF. As DNA, the CDR3 is TGTGCCAGCTCACCAGGACAGAGAGAAAATTCACCCCTCCACTTT. This chain uses TRBV18 with TRBJ1-6, with a tentative D call TRBD1 (6 bases). The V and J ends lost 2 bases and 7 bases respectively, with 12 bases between them. Per germline, CDR1 KGHSH and CDR2 LQKENI. The length of the CDR3 is 15 residues. The full variable domain, with the rest looked up from reference TRBV18 and TRBJ1-6, is NAGVMQNPRHLVRRRGQEARLRCSPMKGHSHVYWYRQLPEEGLKFMVYLQKENIIDESGMPKERFSAEFPKEGPSILRIQQVVRGDSAAYFCASSPGQRENSPLHFGNGTRLTVT.

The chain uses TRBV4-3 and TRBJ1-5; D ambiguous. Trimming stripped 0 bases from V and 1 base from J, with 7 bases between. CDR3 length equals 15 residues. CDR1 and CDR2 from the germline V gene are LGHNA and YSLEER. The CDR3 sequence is CASSQDSLSNQPQHF. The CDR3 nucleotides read TGCGCCAGCAGCCAAGATTCTCTCAGCAATCAGCCCCAGCATTTT.

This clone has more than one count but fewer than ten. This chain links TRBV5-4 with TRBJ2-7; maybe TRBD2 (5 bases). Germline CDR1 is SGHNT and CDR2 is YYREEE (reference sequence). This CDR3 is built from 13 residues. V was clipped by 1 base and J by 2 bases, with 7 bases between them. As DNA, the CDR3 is TGTGCCAGCAGCTTGCCGGGAACCTACGAGCAGTACTTC. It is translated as CASSLPGTYEQYF. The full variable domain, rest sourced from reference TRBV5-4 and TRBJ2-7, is ETGVTQSPTHLIKTRGQQVTLRCSSQSGHNTVSWYQQALGQGPQFIFQYYREEENGRGNFPPRFSGLQFPNYSSELNVNALELDDSALYLCASSLPGTYEQYFGPGTRLTVT.

The CDR3 loop reads CASSLGLAILNTGELFF. DNA of the CDR3: TGCGCCAGCAGCTTAGGACTAGCGATTCTCAACACCGGGGAGCTGTTTTTT. The chain employs TRBV5-1 and TRBJ2-2; TRBD2 matches at 9 bases. The germline CDR1 and CDR2 sequences are SGHRS and YFSETQ. There are 17 residues in the CDR3. V was pared by 2 bases and J by 2 bases, with 7 bases of the junction left unmatched.

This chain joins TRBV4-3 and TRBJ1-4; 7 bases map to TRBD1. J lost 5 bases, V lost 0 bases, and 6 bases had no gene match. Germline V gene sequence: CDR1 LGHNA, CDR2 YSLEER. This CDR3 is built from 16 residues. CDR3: CASSQDSQGVNEKLFF. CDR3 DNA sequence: TGCGCCAGCAGCCAAGATTCCCAGGGGGTAAATGAAAAACTGTTTTTT.

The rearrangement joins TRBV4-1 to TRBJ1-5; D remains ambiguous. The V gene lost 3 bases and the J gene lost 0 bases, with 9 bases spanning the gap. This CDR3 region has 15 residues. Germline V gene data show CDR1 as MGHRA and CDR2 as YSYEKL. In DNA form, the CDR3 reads TGCGCCAGCAGCCAGGTTGAGGGTAGCAATCAGCCCCAGCATTTT. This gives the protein CASSQVEGSNQPQHF.

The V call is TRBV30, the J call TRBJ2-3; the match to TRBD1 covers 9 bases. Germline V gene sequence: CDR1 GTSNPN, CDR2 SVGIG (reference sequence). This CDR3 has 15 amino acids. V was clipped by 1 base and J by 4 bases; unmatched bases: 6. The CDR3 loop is CAWSARTGAADTQYF. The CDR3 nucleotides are TGTGCCTGGAGTGCACGGACAGGGGCGGCAGATACGCAGTATTTT. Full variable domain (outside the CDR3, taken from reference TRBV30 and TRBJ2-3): SQTIHQWPATLVQPVGSPLSLECTVEGTSNPNLYWYRQAAGRGLQLLFYSVGIGQISSEVPQNLSASRPQDRQFILSSKKLLLSDSGFYLCAWSARTGAADTQYFGPGTRLTVL.

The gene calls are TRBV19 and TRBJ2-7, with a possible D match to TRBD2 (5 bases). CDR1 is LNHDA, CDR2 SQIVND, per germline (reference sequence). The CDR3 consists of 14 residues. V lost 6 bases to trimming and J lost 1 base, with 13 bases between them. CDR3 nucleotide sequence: TGTGCCAGTAGCCCTTCGCGAGGGTCCTACGAGCAGTACTTC. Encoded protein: CASSPSRGSYEQYF.

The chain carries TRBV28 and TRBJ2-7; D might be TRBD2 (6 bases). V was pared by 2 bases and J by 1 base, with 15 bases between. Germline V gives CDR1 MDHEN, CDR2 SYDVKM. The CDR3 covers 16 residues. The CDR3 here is CASSLAGGVLSYEQYF. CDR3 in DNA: TGTGCCAGCAGTTTAGCGGGCGGGGTCCTGTCCTACGAGCAGTACTTC.